A single sample gave rise to the 28 T cell receptor beta chains below, sequenced in a study of human versus mouse CDR3 diversity and MHC coevolution. The protocol was immunoSEQ multiplex PCR, while the TCRdb copy is restricted to in-frame clones and leaves out a portion. The table shows 50,000 to 65,000 clones, with approximately 94% occurring only once. Material for sequencing was naive CD4+ T cells from blood. As for subset: CD45RO-negative CD62L-positive naive CD4 T cells. The receptors here all came from a person in their sixties in good health.

This clone appeared a single time. This chain links TRBV6-1 with TRBJ2-1, with a possible D match to TRBD1 (5 bases). Germline V lookup: CDR1 MNHNS, CDR2 SASEGT. This CDR3 comprises 18 residues. V was trimmed by 2 bases and J by 5 bases, leaving 22 bases between them. CDR3 bases: TGTGCCAGCAGTGAAAGGCCCCAGGGTCAGATTGGGGACAATGAGCAGTTCTTC. Residues: CASSERPQGQIGDNEQFF.

The J gene is TRBJ1-1, the V gene TRBV5-1, with 7 bases lining up with TRBD1. There are 14 residues in the CDR3. With 4 bases clipped from V and 1 base from J, the junction kept 4 bases outside the gene matches. Looked up from germline, CDR1 is SGHRS and CDR2 is YFSETQ. CDR3 nucleotides: TGCGCCAGCAGCGGATGGACAGGGAACACTGAAGCTTTCTTT. This translates into CASSGWTGNTEAFF.

The chain links TRBV7-9 to TRBJ1-1; the D is unclear. Between the trimmed V and J ends, which lost 4 bases and 4 bases, there was a span of 13 bases. From germline, CDR1 is SEHNR and CDR2 FQNEAQ (reference sequence). The CDR3 totals 14 residues. The CDR3 reads CASSWGGEVTEAFF. The CDR3 bases are TGTGCCAGCAGCTGGGGAGGTGAGGTCACTGAAGCTTTCTTT.

The chain combines TRBV19 with TRBJ2-3; possible D gene TRBD2, 5 bases. There are 15 residues in the CDR3. The V gene lost 6 bases and the J gene lost 2 bases, with 15 bases spanning the gap. Germline V gene data show CDR1 as LNHDA and CDR2 as SQIVND (reference sequence). DNA of the CDR3: TGTGCCAGTAGGCGGACCGAGGGCGCCACAGATACGCAGTATTTT. It yields the protein CASRRTEGATDTQYF. Full variable domain (missing parts from reference TRBV19 and TRBJ2-3): DGGITQSPKYLFRKEGQNVTLSCEQNLNHDAMYWYRQDPGQGLRLIYYSQIVNDFQKGDIAEGYSVSREKKESFPLTVTSAQKNPTAFYLCASRRTEGATDTQYFGPGTRLTVL.

This chain joins TRBV7-2 and TRBJ2-7; 11 bases fit TRBD2. The CDR3 has 16 residues. After removal of 1 base from V and 7 bases from J, the junction contained 9 bases not matched to a gene. The V gene's germline CDR1 is SGHTA and CDR2 FQGNSA. DNA of the CDR3: TGTGCCAGCAGCTTAGGCGGTAGCGGGAGGGCTCGGGAGCAGTACTTC. Amino acids: CASSLGGSGRAREQYF.

The rearrangement joins TRBV7-9 to TRBJ2-7; 7 bases match TRBD1. V was clipped by 5 bases and J by 7 bases; unmatched bases: 11. CDR1 and CDR2 from the germline V gene are SEHNR and FQNEAQ (reference sequence). There are 14 residues in the CDR3. CDR3 sequence reads: CASSATGTRREQYF. CDR3 DNA: TGTGCCAGCAGCGCGACAGGGACCCGTAGAGAGCAGTACTTC.

This clone appeared once. The V gene is TRBV7-9, the J gene TRBJ2-1, with 8 bases fitting TRBD2. After removal of 8 bases from V and 7 bases from J, the junction contained 13 bases not matched to a gene. In germline, CDR1 is SEHNR, CDR2 FQNEAQ (reference sequence). This CDR3 region has 15 residues. CDR3 amino acids: CASGSGSRGLNEQFF. CDR3 bases: TGTGCCAGCGGGAGCGGGAGCCGCGGATTGAATGAGCAGTTCTTC.

This chain links TRBV6-6 with TRBJ1-1, with a tentative D call TRBD1 (5 bases). This CDR3 comprises 14 residues. Trimming took 7 bases from V and 3 from J, leaving 15 bases between them. CDR1 is MNHNY, CDR2 SVGAGI, per germline (reference sequence). DNA for the CDR3: TGTGCCAGCACCCTCGCGGGGGGGGACACTGAAGCTTTCTTT. It encodes CASTLAGGDTEAFF.

The chain couples TRBV29-1 to TRBJ2-1; 11 nucleotides match TRBD2. V gave up 4 bases and J gave up 8 bases; unmatched junction bases: 4. The CDR3 length is 13 residues. Germline V gives CDR1 SQVTM, CDR2 ANQGSEA. The CDR3 DNA is TGCAGCGTTGCGACTAGCGGGAACCATGAGCAGTTCTTC. Amino acid sequence: CSVATSGNHEQFF.

This chain uses TRBV6-5 with TRBJ2-2; 7 nucleotides agree with TRBD2. The V segment lost 8 bases and the J segment 6 bases; nucleotides outside the gene matches: 6. The CDR3 is 13 amino acids. Per germline, CDR1 MNHEY and CDR2 SVGAGI. This CDR3 reads CASRREIAGELFF. The DNA of the CDR3 is TGTGCCAGCCGGCGGGAGATAGCCGGGGAGCTGTTTTTT.

The chain recombines TRBV5-1 with TRBJ2-5, with 8 bases aligning to TRBD2. Germline trimming cut 0 bases from V and 4 bases from J; bases unmatched to any gene: 2. The CDR3 contains 14 residues. Germline lookup yields CDR1 SGHRS and CDR2 YFSETQ. The CDR3 here is CASSLDGRAETQYF. The CDR3 DNA follows: TGCGCCAGCAGCTTGGACGGGAGGGCAGAGACCCAGTACTTC. The full variable domain, rest sourced from reference TRBV5-1 and TRBJ2-5, is KAGVTQTPRYLIKTRGQQVTLSCSPISGHRSVSWYQQTPGQGLQFLFEYFSETQRNKGNFPGRFSGRQFSNSRSEMNVSTLELGDSALYLCASSLDGRAETQYFGPGTRLLVL.

The V gene is TRBV6-5, the J gene TRBJ2-5; D not certain. CDR1 MNHEY and CDR2 SVGAGI come from the germline V gene. Trimming cost V 7 bases and J 5 bases, with 11 bases left between them. The CDR3 is made up of 12 amino acids. CDR3 DNA sequence: TGTGCCAGCAATCGGTCCCCGGAGACCCAGTACTTC. Its protein is CASNRSPETQYF.

The J gene is TRBJ1-2, the V gene TRBV9; no definite D call. The CDR3 runs 14 residues. The germline gives CDR1 SGDLS, CDR2 YYNGEE. V lost 4 bases and J 5 bases, leaving 15 bases between the germline ends. The CDR3 nucleotides are TGTGCCAGCAGCCAAGAGGTTAGGACTTATGGCTACACCTTC. It translates to CASSQEVRTYGYTF.

The chain uses TRBV12-5 and TRBJ2-2; D is possibly TRBD2 (6 bases). V shed 8 bases and J shed 2 bases, with 27 bases lying between them. The germline CDR1 and CDR2 sequences are LGHNT and FRNRAP. The CDR3 is 19 amino acids. The DNA for the CDR3 is TGTGCTAGTTGCCCATTCCGGGCGGCGGGACGGCAAAACACCGGGGAGCTGTTTTTT. This translates into CASCPFRAAGRQNTGELFF.

The rearrangement uses TRBV7-9 and TRBJ2-1; no reliable D call. With 1 base removed from V and 4 bases from J, the gap between germline ends came to 5 bases. The CDR3 runs 13 residues. CDR1 and CDR2 (germline): SEHNR, FQNEAQ (reference sequence). The CDR3 protein is CASSLGAYNEQFF. The CDR3 DNA reads TGTGCCAGCAGCTTAGGGGCTTACAATGAGCAGTTCTTC.

This clone was observed a single time. The gene calls are TRBV9 and TRBJ2-2; D remains ambiguous. Germline V gene sequence: CDR1 SGDLS, CDR2 YYNGEE. The CDR3 has 13 residues. V was shortened by 2 bases and J by 5 bases, with 7 bases between the two germline ends. Here the CDR3 DNA reads TGTGCCAGCAGCGTGACACTTACCGGGGAGCTGTTTTTT. Amino acids: CASSVTLTGELFF.

The V gene is TRBV11-3, the J gene TRBJ2-2, with a possible D match to TRBD2 (6 bases). Germline-derived CDR1 and CDR2 are SGHNT and YENEEA. The V end was cut by 4 bases, the J end by 8 bases, with 20 bases between. This CDR3 is 16 amino acids long. CDR3 protein: CASSSGTSPQGGELFF. In DNA, the CDR3 is TGTGCCAGCAGCTCCGGGACTTCCCCTCAAGGGGGGGAGCTGTTTTTT.

This sequence joins TRBV6-5 and TRBJ2-7; TRBD2 matches at 9 bases. Germline values: CDR1 MNHEY, CDR2 SVGAGI. The V and J ends lost 5 bases and 2 bases, in that order; junction bases with no gene match: 7. The CDR3 is 15 amino acids. The CDR3 loop reads CASSLQASGTYEQYF. The CDR3 DNA is TGTGCCAGCAGTCTTCAGGCTAGCGGGACCTACGAGCAGTACTTC.

V is TRBV5-8 and J is TRBJ2-7; 11 nucleotides line up with TRBD1. The CDR3 totals 14 residues. Germline CDR1 is SGHTS and CDR2 is YDEGEE. J lost 1 base, V lost 4 bases, and 1 base had no gene match. The CDR3 loop reads CASSRDRGSYEQYF. The CDR3 DNA sequence: TGTGCCAGCAGCCGGGACAGGGGGTCCTACGAGCAGTACTTC.

This chain connects TRBV6-1 to TRBJ2-7, with a tentative D call TRBD1 (6 bases). This CDR3 contains 15 residues. V shed 7 bases and J shed 5 bases, with 21 bases lying between them. Germline-derived CDR1 and CDR2 are MNHNS and SASEGT. CDR3 DNA sequence: TGTGCCAGCAAATCTCCCAGGGGCAATCTCAACGAGCAGTACTTC. Protein: CASKSPRGNLNEQYF.

The chain recombines TRBV25-1 with TRBJ2-1, with 8 positions matching TRBD2. The CDR3 is made up of 17 amino acids. Germline trimming cut 2 bases from V and 8 bases from J; bases unmatched to any gene: 14. Germline assignment: CDR1 MGHDK and CDR2 SYGVNS. The CDR3 spells CASSELSGTRVRDEQFF. Written as DNA, the CDR3 is TGTGCCAGCAGTGAACTCTCCGGGACTAGGGTGAGGGATGAGCAGTTCTTC.

V usage is TRBV7-3 and J usage is TRBJ2-3; D is unclear. This CDR3 is built from 14 residues. Germline CDR1 reads SGHTA; CDR2 reads FQGTGA. The V end lost 4 bases, the J end lost 6 bases, and 14 bases lay between the germline ends. The CDR3 spells CASSSLILGDTQYF. Here the CDR3 DNA reads TGTGCCAGCAGCTCCCTCATACTTGGTGATACGCAGTATTTT.

The gene calls are TRBV6-6 and TRBJ1-1; 8 nucleotides match TRBD1. The CDR3 consists of 14 residues. Germline V gene data show CDR1 as MNHNY and CDR2 as SVGAGI (reference sequence). Germline trimming cut 6 bases from V and 4 bases from J; bases unmatched to any gene: 7. CDR3 in amino acids: CASSRQGSITEAFF. In nucleotides, the CDR3 is TGTGCCAGCAGCAGACAGGGGTCGATCACTGAAGCTTTCTTT.

DNA of the CDR3: TGTGCCAGCAGTGCGACAGGGCCCACAGATACGCAGTATTTT. The encoded protein is CASSATGPTDTQYF. This sequence joins TRBV6-6 and TRBJ2-3, with 7 bases fitting TRBD1. J gave up 2 bases and V 5 bases, and 4 bases lay outside the gene matches. CDR3 length: 14 amino acids. CDR1 and CDR2 from the germline V gene are MNHNY and SVGAGI (reference sequence).

This chain links TRBV7-9 with TRBJ1-1; 7 nucleotides line up with TRBD1. J gave up 2 bases and V 5 bases, and 8 bases lay outside the gene matches. Germline V CDR1 and CDR2: SEHNR, FQNEAQ (reference sequence). The length of the CDR3 is 15 residues. The CDR3 sequence is CASSPRDRVNTEAFF. The CDR3 DNA follows: TGTGCCAGCAGCCCCAGGGACAGAGTTAACACTGAAGCTTTCTTT.

This rearrangement joins TRBV13 to TRBJ2-3; a possible D gene is TRBD2 (6 bases). CDR3 length: 16 amino acids. Germline CDR1 PRHDT, CDR2 FYEKMQ (reference sequence). V gave up 5 bases and J gave up 4 bases, with 19 bases separating them. Here the CDR3 reads CASSTGSWGGADTQYF. DNA for the CDR3: TGTGCCAGCAGCACCGGGAGTTGGGGCGGCGCAGATACGCAGTATTTT.

Here the CDR3 DNA reads TGTGCCAGTAGAGGGACAGCGGTTATGACCGGGGAGCTGTTTTTT. It encodes CASRGTAVMTGELFF. The V call is TRBV19, the J call TRBJ2-2; 7 bases agree with TRBD1. The V and J ends lost 6 bases and 5 bases, in that order; junction bases with no gene match: 9. CDR1 is LNHDA and CDR2 is SQIVND in the germline V gene (reference sequence). The CDR3 sequence is 15 residues long.

The chain has TRBV7-9 and TRBJ2-3; perhaps TRBD2 as D (6 bases). Germline-derived CDR1 and CDR2 are SEHNR and FQNEAQ (reference sequence). CDR3 length: 14 residues. Trimming left V 3 bases short and J 7 bases short, with 14 bases between. CDR3 sequence reads: CASSFPGSLNTQYF. CDR3 bases: TGTGCCAGCAGCTTCCCCGGGAGCCTTAATACGCAGTATTTT.